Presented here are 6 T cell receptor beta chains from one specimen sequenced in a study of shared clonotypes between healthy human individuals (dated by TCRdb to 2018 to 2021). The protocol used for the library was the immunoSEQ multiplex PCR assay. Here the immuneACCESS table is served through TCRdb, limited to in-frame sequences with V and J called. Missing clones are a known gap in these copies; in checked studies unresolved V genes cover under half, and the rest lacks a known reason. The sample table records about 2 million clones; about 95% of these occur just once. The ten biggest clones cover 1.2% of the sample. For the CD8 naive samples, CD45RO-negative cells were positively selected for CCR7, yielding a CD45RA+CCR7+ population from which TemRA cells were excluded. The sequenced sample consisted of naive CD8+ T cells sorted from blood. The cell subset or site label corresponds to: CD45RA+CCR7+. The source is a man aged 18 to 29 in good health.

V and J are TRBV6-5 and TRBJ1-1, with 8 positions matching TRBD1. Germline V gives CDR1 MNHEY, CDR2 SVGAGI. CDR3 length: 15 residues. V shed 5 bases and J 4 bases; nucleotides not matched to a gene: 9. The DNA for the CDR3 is TGTGCCAGCAGTCTTGAACAGGGGGGTGGCACTGAAGCTTTCTTT. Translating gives CASSLEQGGGTEAFF.

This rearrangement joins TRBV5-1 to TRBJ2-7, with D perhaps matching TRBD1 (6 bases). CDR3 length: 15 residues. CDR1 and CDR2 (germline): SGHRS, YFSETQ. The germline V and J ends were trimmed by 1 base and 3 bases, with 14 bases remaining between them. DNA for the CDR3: TGCGCCAGCAGCTTGAATCTGGACAGCCGCTACGAGCAGTACTTC. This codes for CASSLNLDSRYEQYF.

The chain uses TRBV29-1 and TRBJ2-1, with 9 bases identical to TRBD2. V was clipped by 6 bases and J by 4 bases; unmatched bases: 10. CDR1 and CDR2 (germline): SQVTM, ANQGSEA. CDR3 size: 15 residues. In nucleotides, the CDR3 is TGCAGCGTAGTACCAAGACTAGCGGCGTACAATGAGCAGTTCTTC. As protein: CSVVPRLAAYNEQFF.

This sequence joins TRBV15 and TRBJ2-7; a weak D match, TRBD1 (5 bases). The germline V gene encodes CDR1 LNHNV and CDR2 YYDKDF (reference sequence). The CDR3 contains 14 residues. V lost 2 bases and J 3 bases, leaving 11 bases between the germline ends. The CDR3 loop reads CATSRPDIFYEQYF. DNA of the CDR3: TGTGCCACCAGCAGACCGGACATATTCTACGAGCAGTACTTC.

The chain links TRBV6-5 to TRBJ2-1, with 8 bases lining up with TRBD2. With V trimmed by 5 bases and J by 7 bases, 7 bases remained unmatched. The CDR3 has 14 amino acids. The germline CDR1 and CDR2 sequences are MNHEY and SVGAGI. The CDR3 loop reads CASSTGGTRNEQFF. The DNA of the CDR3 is TGTGCCAGCAGTACGGGGGGGACTCGAAATGAGCAGTTCTTC.

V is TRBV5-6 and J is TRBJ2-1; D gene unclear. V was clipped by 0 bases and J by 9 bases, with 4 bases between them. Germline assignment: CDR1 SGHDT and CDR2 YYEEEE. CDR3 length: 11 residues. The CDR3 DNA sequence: TGTGCCAGCAGCTTGGATTTTGAGCAGTTCTTC. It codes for CASSLDFEQFF.